The 14 T cell receptor beta chains given below trace back to one sample, sequenced in a study of CD8 T cells in Susac syndrome. Reverse transcription used roughly 0.45 to 1 ug RNA and random hexamers. MiXCR, run by TCRdb on the immunoSEQ multiplex PCR reads, gives a single entry per CDR3 protein. The sample contains 120,000 to 150,000 distinct CDR3 sequences, around 94% of which appear only once. Sequencing was carried out using CD4+ T cells from PBMCs. Receptors were obtained from a human donor in good health.

The chain links TRBV9 to TRBJ1-1; D is possibly TRBD1 (5 bases). The V and J ends lost 6 bases and 1 base respectively, with 13 bases between them. CDR1 is SGDLS, CDR2 YYNGEE, per germline. This CDR3 comprises 14 residues. The DNA for the CDR3 is TGTGCCAGCACCGGCGACAGCCGGAACACTGAAGCTTTCTTT. It codes for CASTGDSRNTEAFF.

The chain is built from TRBV20-1 and TRBJ1-5, with TRBD1 matching 8 bases. Losses at the gene ends were 1 base for V and 6 bases for J; bases not matched to a gene: 5. The CDR3 consists of 14 residues. CDR1 and CDR2 from the germline V gene are DFQATT and SNEGSKA (reference sequence). Here the CDR3 reads CSARGATGAQPQHF. The DNA of the CDR3 is TGCAGTGCTAGAGGAGCGACAGGGGCTCAGCCCCAGCATTTT.

The genes are TRBV19 and TRBJ2-3, with D tentatively TRBD2 (5 bases). Per the germline V gene, CDR1 is LNHDA and CDR2 is SQIVND (reference sequence). Trimming cost V 3 bases and J 0 bases, with 10 bases left between them. The CDR3 has 15 amino acids. CDR3 amino acids: CASSIGQRSTDTQYF. Written as DNA, the CDR3 is TGTGCCAGTAGTATCGGTCAGCGGAGCACAGATACGCAGTATTTT.

The genes are TRBV2 and TRBJ2-7; 8 bases match TRBD2. The germline CDR1 and CDR2 sequences are SNHLY and FYNNEI. The CDR3 extends over 14 amino acids. The V gene end was trimmed by 8 bases and the J gene end by 2 bases; junction bases not matched to a gene: 8. CDR3 amino acids: CASCLAGTTYEQYF. As DNA, the CDR3 is TGTGCCAGCTGCTTAGCGGGAACTACCTACGAGCAGTACTTC. Complete variable domain (other parts from reference TRBV2 and TRBJ2-7): EPEVTQTPSHQVTQMGQEVILRCVPISNHLYFYWYRQILGQKVEFLVSFYNNEISEKSEIFDDQFSVERPDGSNFTLKIRSTKLEDSAMYFCASCLAGTTYEQYFGPGTRLTVT.

This chain links TRBV7-2 with TRBJ2-1; TRBD2 agrees at 9 bases. The length of the CDR3 is 14 residues. V gave up 2 bases and J gave up 7 bases; unmatched junction bases: 3. Germline CDR1 and CDR2: SGHTA and FQGNSA. As DNA, the CDR3 is TGTGCCAGCAGCTTACTAGCGGGACTAAATGAGCAGTTCTTC. Protein product: CASSLLAGLNEQFF.

This sequence joins TRBV15 and TRBJ2-7, with D maybe TRBD1 (6 bases). CDR3 size: 16 residues. Germline V gene sequence: CDR1 LNHNV, CDR2 YYDKDF (reference sequence). Trimming pared 2 bases from V and 0 bases from J, leaving 14 bases between. The CDR3 region is CATSRTGLTSSYEQYF. CDR3 in DNA: TGTGCCACCAGCAGAACAGGGTTGACGAGCTCCTACGAGCAGTACTTC.

The chain uses TRBV19 and TRBJ2-1; 16 bases fit TRBD2. The CDR3 contains 17 residues. V gave up 5 bases and J gave up 12 bases; unmatched junction bases: 13. Germline lookup yields CDR1 LNHDA and CDR2 SQIVND (reference sequence). The CDR3 sequence: CASSSLGTSGRGRRQFF. DNA of the CDR3: TGTGCCAGTAGTTCCTTAGGGACTAGCGGGAGGGGAAGGCGGCAGTTCTTC.

This clonotype has only one observation. The J gene is TRBJ1-1, the V gene TRBV28; D is uncertain. This CDR3 contains 13 residues. The ends were cut back, 6 bases at V and 1 base at J, with 9 bases in the middle. The germline V gene encodes CDR1 MDHEN and CDR2 SYDVKM. CDR3 sequence reads: CASSPSWNTEAFF. In DNA form, the CDR3 reads TGTGCCAGCAGCCCTAGTTGGAACACTGAAGCTTTCTTT.

The chain is built from TRBV2 and TRBJ2-5; D remains unclear. The germline V and J ends were trimmed by 8 bases and 1 base, with 5 bases remaining between them. The germline V gene has CDR1 SNHLY and CDR2 FYNNEI. The CDR3 contains 11 residues. CDR3 loop: CASGIQETQYF. The DNA for the CDR3 is TGTGCCAGCGGGATCCAAGAGACCCAGTACTTC.

The chain combines TRBV4-2 with TRBJ2-5, with no clear D. This CDR3 comprises 14 residues. V was pared by 1 base and J by 5 bases, with 11 bases between. In germline, CDR1 is LGHNA, CDR2 YNFKEQ. The CDR3 reads CASSQVSGWETQYF. Written as DNA, the CDR3 is TGTGCCAGCAGCCAAGTTTCGGGTTGGGAGACCCAGTACTTC.

This chain connects TRBV3-1 to TRBJ2-2; D unresolved. The CDR3 length is 13 residues. The germline V gene encodes CDR1 LGHDT and CDR2 YNNKEL (reference sequence). The ends were cut back, 2 bases at V and 3 bases at J, with 4 bases in the middle. CDR3 DNA: TGTGCCAGCAGCCAAAGGTACACCGGGGAGCTGTTTTTT. Translation gives CASSQRYTGELFF.

In its sample, this clonotype was seen a few times. The chain has TRBV15 and TRBJ2-3, with D unclear. V was cut by 1 base and J by 0 bases, with 5 bases left in between. The germline CDR1 and CDR2 sequences are LNHNV and YYDKDF (reference sequence). The CDR3 sequence is 14 residues long. The CDR3 sequence is CATSRGTSTDTQYF. The CDR3 bases are TGTGCCACCAGCAGAGGCACTAGCACAGATACGCAGTATTTT.

This chain joins TRBV6-6 and TRBJ2-3; the match to TRBD1 covers 7 bases. The germline V gene encodes CDR1 MNHNY and CDR2 SVGAGI (reference sequence). The V segment lost 5 bases and the J segment 3 bases; nucleotides outside the gene matches: 8. CDR3 length: 15 residues. CDR3 sequence (DNA): TGTGCCAGCAGTCGAGACAGGGTTCGTACAGATACGCAGTATTTT. Its translation is CASSRDRVRTDTQYF.

The genes are TRBV20-1 and TRBJ2-2; 8 positions match TRBD2. Per the germline V gene, CDR1 is DFQATT and CDR2 is SNEGSKA (reference sequence). This CDR3 is 14 amino acids long. V lost 3 bases to trimming and J lost 6 bases; unmatched junction nucleotides: 6. CDR3 in amino acids: CSARNGRVAGELFF. The DNA of the CDR3 is TGCAGTGCTAGGAACGGGAGGGTGGCCGGGGAGCTGTTTTTT.